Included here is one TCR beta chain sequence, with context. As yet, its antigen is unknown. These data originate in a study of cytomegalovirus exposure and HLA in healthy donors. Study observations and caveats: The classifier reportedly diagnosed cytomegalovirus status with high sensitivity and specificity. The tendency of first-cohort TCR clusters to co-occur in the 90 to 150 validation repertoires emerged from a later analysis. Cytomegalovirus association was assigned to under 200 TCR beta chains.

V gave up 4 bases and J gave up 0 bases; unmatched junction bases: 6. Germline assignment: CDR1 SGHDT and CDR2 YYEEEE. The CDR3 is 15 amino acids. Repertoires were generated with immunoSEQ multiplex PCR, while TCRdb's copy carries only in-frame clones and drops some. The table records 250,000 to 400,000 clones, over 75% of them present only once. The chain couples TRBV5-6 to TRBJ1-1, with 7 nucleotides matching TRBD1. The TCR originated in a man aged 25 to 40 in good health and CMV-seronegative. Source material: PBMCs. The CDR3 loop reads CASSHTTGLNTEAFF. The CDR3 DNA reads TGTGCCAGCAGCCATACGACAGGGTTGAACACTGAAGCTTTCTTT.